The 18 T cell receptor beta chains below were found in one sample sequenced in a study of immune evolution from preneoplasia to lung adenocarcinoma. Only in-frame clones appear in the TCRdb table, and some are missing; sequencing was by immunoSEQ multiplex PCR. Of 9,000 to 10,000 clones in the sample, more than 75% were seen once. Sequenced input: FFPE invasive lung adenocarcinoma tissue. The receptors stem from a person aged 65 to 85 with invasive lung adenocarcinoma. Some clones in this sample may be carry-over from other donors' samples.

This clone occurred once. The chain employs TRBV30 and TRBJ2-1, with TRBD1 matching 10 bases. V was clipped by 8 bases and J by 6 bases; unmatched bases: 7. Germline CDR1 and CDR2: GTSNPN and SVGIG (reference sequence). The CDR3 contains 13 residues. The CDR3 nucleotides are TGTGCCAGATCCGGGACAGGGGTCAATGAGCAGTTCTTC. The encoded protein is CARSGTGVNEQFF.

This chain joins TRBV18 and TRBJ2-7; the match to TRBD1 covers 8 bases. Trimming at V came to 5 bases and at J to 3 bases, leaving 9 bases not matched to a gene. Germline V lookup: CDR1 KGHSH, CDR2 LQKENI. The CDR3 sequence is 15 residues long. This chain's CDR3 is CASSSFGTGLYEQYF. The CDR3 nucleotides are TGTGCCAGCTCATCCTTCGGGACAGGCCTCTACGAGCAGTACTTC.

This clone was observed once. The chain carries TRBV7-8 and TRBJ2-1; D may be TRBD1 (7 bases). The CDR3 spans 14 residues. Germline lookup yields CDR1 SGHVS and CDR2 FQNEAQ. Trimming took off 5 bases at V and 9 bases at J, with 17 bases between the two ends. CDR3 protein: CASSRDRAAGEQFF. In DNA, the CDR3 is TGTGCCAGCAGCCGAGACAGGGCAGCGGGTGAGCAGTTCTTC. Full variable domain (missing parts from reference TRBV7-8 and TRBJ2-1): GAGVSQSPRYKVAKRGQDVALRCDPISGHVSLFWYQQALGQGPEFLTYFQNEAQLDKSGLPSDRFFAERPEGSVSTLKIQRTQQEDSAVYLCASSRDRAAGEQFFGPGTRLTVL.

The rearrangement links TRBV7-2 to TRBJ2-5; D not certain. The CDR3 has 12 residues. V was shortened by 3 bases and J by 4 bases, with 6 bases between the two germline ends. CDR1 is SGHTA, CDR2 FQGNSA, per germline. CDR3 amino acids: CASSFPPETQYF. CDR3 in DNA: TGTGCCAGCAGCTTTCCCCCAGAGACCCAGTACTTC.

The chain joins TRBV18 to TRBJ1-5, with D maybe TRBD1 (5 bases). Trimming took 2 bases from V and 4 from J, leaving 9 bases between them. Germline V gene data show CDR1 as KGHSH and CDR2 as LQKENI. CDR3 size: 14 residues. DNA of the CDR3: TGTGCCAGCTCACCAGGGACCGGAAATCAGCCCCAGCATTTT. Amino acids: CASSPGTGNQPQHF. The whole variable domain, filled in from reference TRBV18 and TRBJ1-5, reads NAGVMQNPRHLVRRRGQEARLRCSPMKGHSHVYWYRQLPEEGLKFMVYLQKENIIDESGMPKERFSAEFPKEGPSILRIQQVVRGDSAAYFCASSPGTGNQPQHFGDGTRLSIL.

The chain links TRBV14 to TRBJ2-4; TRBD1 aligns across 11 bases. V lost 4 bases to trimming and J lost 9 bases; unmatched junction nucleotides: 2. This CDR3 has 13 amino acids. CDR1 and CDR2 from the germline V gene are SGHDN and FVKESK. The CDR3 reads CASSPGTGGIQYF. In DNA form, the CDR3 reads TGTGCCAGCAGCCCCGGGACAGGGGGCATTCAGTACTTC.

The chain recombines TRBV27 with TRBJ2-2; TRBD1 matches 7 bases. Germline CDR1 reads MNHEY; CDR2 reads SMNVEV (reference sequence). The CDR3 consists of 15 residues. Trimming removed 5 bases from V and 7 bases from J; junction bases left unmatched: 10. The CDR3 region is CASSLISGGGGELFF. CDR3 DNA: TGTGCCAGCAGTCTAATTTCAGGGGGTGGCGGGGAGCTGTTTTTT.

This chain links TRBV9 with TRBJ1-1; D not certain. CDR1 SGDLS and CDR2 YYNGEE come from the germline V gene. V was trimmed by 0 bases and J by 1 base, leaving 10 bases between them. The CDR3 extends over 15 amino acids. CDR3: CASSVVFDANTEAFF. The CDR3 nucleotides read TGTGCCAGCAGCGTAGTTTTTGACGCGAACACTGAAGCTTTCTTT.

This chain joins TRBV7-3 and TRBJ2-1; 8 nucleotides line up with TRBD2. Looked up from germline, CDR1 is SGHTA and CDR2 is FQGTGA. CDR3 length: 16 residues. Losses at the gene ends were 0 bases for V and 3 bases for J; bases not matched to a gene: 4. Here the CDR3 reads CASSLTTSAYYNEQFF. The CDR3 DNA sequence: TGTGCCAGCAGCTTAACGACTAGCGCCTACTACAATGAGCAGTTCTTC.

The V gene is TRBV7-2, the J gene TRBJ2-1, with 9 bases identical to TRBD2. With V trimmed by 1 base and J by 8 bases, 6 bases remained unmatched. The germline V gene encodes CDR1 SGHTA and CDR2 FQGNSA. CDR3 size: 15 residues. This CDR3 reads CASSLVAGDRDEQFF. The CDR3 DNA is TGTGCCAGCAGCTTAGTAGCGGGAGATCGGGATGAGCAGTTCTTC.

The V gene is TRBV28, the J gene TRBJ2-7; the D is unclear. CDR1 and CDR2 (germline): MDHEN, SYDVKM. V gave up 3 bases and J gave up 2 bases, with 8 bases separating them. The CDR3 is 13 residues long. The CDR3 loop reads CASSLELTYEQYF. CDR3 DNA: TGTGCCAGCAGTTTGGAACTTACCTACGAGCAGTACTTC.

This rearrangement joins TRBV6-5 to TRBJ2-7; TRBD2 agrees at 9 bases. The CDR3 covers 13 residues. The V gene's germline CDR1 is MNHEY and CDR2 SVGAGI. V was clipped by 5 bases and J by 3 bases; unmatched bases: 2. CDR3 nucleotide sequence: TGTGCCAGCAGTAGAGCGGGGGGCTACGAGCAGTACTTC. Translation gives CASSRAGGYEQYF.

The J gene is TRBJ1-2, the V gene TRBV27; 10 nucleotides match TRBD1. The J segment lost 0 bases and the V segment lost 4 bases, leaving 11 bases of the junction unmatched. CDR3 size: 18 residues. CDR1 and CDR2 (germline): MNHEY, SMNVEV (reference sequence). CDR3: CASSSRGTGVLANYGYTF. Here the CDR3 DNA reads TGTGCCAGCAGTTCCCGAGGGACAGGGGTTCTTGCTAACTATGGCTACACCTTC.

The chain has TRBV21-1 and TRBJ1-1. TRBV21-1 is given as a pseudogene. This CDR3 spans 15 amino acids. The DNA of the CDR3 is TGTGCCAGCAGCAAGTCTAGGGTCCTGAACACTGAAGCTTTCTTT. This translates into CASSKSRVLNTEAFF.

The gene calls are TRBV18 and TRBJ1-5, with unresolved D. The CDR3 has 14 amino acids. Germline V gene lookup returns CDR1 KGHSH and CDR2 LQKENI. Trimming removed 5 bases from V and 2 bases from J, with 10 bases in between. The DNA of the CDR3 is TGTGCCAGCTCAGCCAGCGGTGGCAATCAGCCCCAGCATTTT. Its protein is CASSASGGNQPQHF. Using reference TRBV18 and TRBJ1-5 for the parts outside the CDR3, the full variable domain is NAGVMQNPRHLVRRRGQEARLRCSPMKGHSHVYWYRQLPEEGLKFMVYLQKENIIDESGMPKERFSAEFPKEGPSILRIQQVVRGDSAAYFCASSASGGNQPQHFGDGTRLSIL.

The V call is TRBV30, the J call TRBJ2-3; D is ambiguous. Trimming took off 0 bases at V and 1 base at J, with 11 bases between the two ends. The germline CDR1 and CDR2 sequences are GTSNPN and SVGIG (reference sequence). The CDR3 length is 15 residues. Here the CDR3 reads CAWSVLGIGTDTQYF. The CDR3, as DNA: TGTGCCTGGAGTGTACTGGGGATAGGCACAGATACGCAGTATTTT.

The rearrangement joins TRBV28 to TRBJ2-7; TRBD1 matches at 8 bases. The CDR3 spans 14 residues. Germline CDR1 and CDR2: MDHEN and SYDVKM. V shed 4 bases and J 5 bases; nucleotides not matched to a gene: 7. The CDR3 here is CASSWTGTFHEQYF. Here the CDR3 DNA reads TGTGCCAGCAGTTGGACAGGGACGTTCCACGAGCAGTACTTC.

V gene TRBV30 combines with J gene TRBJ1-1; no clear D gene. The CDR3 runs 11 residues. CDR1 and CDR2 from the germline V gene are GTSNPN and SVGIG (reference sequence). Trimming took 2 bases from V and 5 from J, leaving 6 bases between them. The CDR3 coding sequence is TGTGCCTGGAGTAAACAGACTGAAGCTTTCTTT. It yields the protein CAWSKQTEAFF.